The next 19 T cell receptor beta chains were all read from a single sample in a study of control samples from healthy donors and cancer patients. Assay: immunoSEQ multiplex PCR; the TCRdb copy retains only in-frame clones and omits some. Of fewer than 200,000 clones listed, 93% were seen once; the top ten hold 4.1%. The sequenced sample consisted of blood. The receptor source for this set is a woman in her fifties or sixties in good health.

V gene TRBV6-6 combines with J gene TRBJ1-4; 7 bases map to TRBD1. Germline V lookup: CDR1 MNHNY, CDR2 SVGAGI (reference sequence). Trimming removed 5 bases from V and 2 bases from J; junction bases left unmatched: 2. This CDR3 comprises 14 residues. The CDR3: CASSRQGTNEKLFF. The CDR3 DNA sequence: TGTGCCAGCAGTCGACAGGGTACTAATGAAAAACTGTTTTTT.

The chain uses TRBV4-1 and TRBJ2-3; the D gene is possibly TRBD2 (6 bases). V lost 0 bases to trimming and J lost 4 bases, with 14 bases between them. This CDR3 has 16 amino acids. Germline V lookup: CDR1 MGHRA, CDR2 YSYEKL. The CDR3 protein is CASSQDGGGVADTQYF. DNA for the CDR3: TGCGCCAGCAGCCAAGATGGTGGAGGGGTAGCAGATACGCAGTATTTT.

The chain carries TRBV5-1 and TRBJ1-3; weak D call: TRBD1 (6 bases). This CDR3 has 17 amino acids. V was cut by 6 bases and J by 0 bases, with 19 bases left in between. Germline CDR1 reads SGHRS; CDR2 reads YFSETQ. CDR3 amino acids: CASTSGGLENSGNTIYF. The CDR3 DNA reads TGCGCCAGCACCAGCGGGGGGCTCGAGAACTCTGGAAACACCATATATTTT.

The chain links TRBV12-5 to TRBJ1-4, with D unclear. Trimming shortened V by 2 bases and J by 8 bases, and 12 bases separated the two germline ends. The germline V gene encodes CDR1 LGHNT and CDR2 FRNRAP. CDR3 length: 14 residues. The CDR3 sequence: CASGLRGLGEKLFF. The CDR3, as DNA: TGTGCTAGTGGTTTGCGAGGCCTGGGCGAAAAACTGTTTTTT. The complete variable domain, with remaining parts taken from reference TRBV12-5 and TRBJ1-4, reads DARVTQTPRHKVTEMGQEVTMRCQPILGHNTVFWYRQTMMQGLELLAYFRNRAPLDDSGMPKDRFSAEMPDATLATLKIQPSEPRDSAVYFCASGLRGLGEKLFFGSGTQLSVL.

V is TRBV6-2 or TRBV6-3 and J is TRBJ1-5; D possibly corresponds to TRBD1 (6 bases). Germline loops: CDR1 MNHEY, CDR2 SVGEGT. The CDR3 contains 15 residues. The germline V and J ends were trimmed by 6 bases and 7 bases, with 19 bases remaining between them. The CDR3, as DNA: TGTGCCAGCAGCAATCAACACAGGGAAGGGCAGCCCCAGCATTTT. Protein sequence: CASSNQHREGQPQHF.

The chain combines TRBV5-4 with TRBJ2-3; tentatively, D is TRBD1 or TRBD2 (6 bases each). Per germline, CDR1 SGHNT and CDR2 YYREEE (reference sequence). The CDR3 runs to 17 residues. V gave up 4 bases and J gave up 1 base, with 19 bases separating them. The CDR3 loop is CASSTLLRGHGTDTQYF. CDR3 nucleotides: TGTGCCAGCAGCACCCTATTACGGGGGCATGGCACAGATACGCAGTATTTT.

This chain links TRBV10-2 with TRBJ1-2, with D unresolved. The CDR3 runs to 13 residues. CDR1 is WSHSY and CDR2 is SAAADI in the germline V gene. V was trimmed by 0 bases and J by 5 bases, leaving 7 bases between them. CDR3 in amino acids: CASSESSGYGYTF. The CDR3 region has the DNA TGCGCCAGCAGTGAGTCGTCCGGATATGGCTACACCTTC.

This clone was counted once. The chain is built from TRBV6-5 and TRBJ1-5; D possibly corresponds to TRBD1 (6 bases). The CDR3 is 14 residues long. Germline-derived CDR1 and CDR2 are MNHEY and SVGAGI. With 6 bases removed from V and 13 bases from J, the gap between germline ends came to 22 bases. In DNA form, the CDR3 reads TGTGCCAGCAGCGTCGGACAGCCCGGGAGTAAGCAGCATTTT. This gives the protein CASSVGQPGSKQHF.

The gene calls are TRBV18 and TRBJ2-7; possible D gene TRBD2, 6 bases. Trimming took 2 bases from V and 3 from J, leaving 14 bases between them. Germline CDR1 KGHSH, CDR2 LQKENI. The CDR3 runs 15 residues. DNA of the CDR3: TGTGCCAGCTCACCAGGGGGGTACAGGCACTACGAGCAGTACTTC. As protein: CASSPGGYRHYEQYF. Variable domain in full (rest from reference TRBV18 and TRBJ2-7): NAGVMQNPRHLVRRRGQEARLRCSPMKGHSHVYWYRQLPEEGLKFMVYLQKENIIDESGMPKERFSAEFPKEGPSILRIQQVVRGDSAAYFCASSPGGYRHYEQYFGPGTRLTVT.

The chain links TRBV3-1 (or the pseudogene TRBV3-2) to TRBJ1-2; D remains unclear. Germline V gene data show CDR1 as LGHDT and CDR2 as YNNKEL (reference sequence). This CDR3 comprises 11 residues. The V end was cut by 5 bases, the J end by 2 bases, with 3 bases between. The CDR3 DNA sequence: TGTGCCAGCAGCGGCAACTATGGCTACACCTTC. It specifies CASSGNYGYTF.

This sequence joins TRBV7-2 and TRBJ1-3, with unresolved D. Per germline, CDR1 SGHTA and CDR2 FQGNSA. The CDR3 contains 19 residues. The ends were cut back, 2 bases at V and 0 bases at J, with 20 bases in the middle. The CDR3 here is CASSLQLGTTARSGNTIYF. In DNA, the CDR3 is TGTGCCAGCAGCTTACAACTGGGAACAACCGCCCGCTCTGGAAACACCATATATTTT.

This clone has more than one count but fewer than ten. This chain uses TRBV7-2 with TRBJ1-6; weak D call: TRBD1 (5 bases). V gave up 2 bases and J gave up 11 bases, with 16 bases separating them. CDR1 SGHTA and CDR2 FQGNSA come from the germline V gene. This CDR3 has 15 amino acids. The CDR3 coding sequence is TGTGCCAGCAGCTTATACCCCCTTGAGGGGACACCCCTCCACTTT. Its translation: CASSLYPLEGTPLHF.

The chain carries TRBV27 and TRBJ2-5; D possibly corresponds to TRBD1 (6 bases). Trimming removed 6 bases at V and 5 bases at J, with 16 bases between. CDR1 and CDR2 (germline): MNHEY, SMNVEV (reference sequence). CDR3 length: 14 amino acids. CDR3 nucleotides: TGTGCCAGCAGGGGGAACAGGGAATCGGAGACCCAGTACTTC. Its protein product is CASRGNRESETQYF.

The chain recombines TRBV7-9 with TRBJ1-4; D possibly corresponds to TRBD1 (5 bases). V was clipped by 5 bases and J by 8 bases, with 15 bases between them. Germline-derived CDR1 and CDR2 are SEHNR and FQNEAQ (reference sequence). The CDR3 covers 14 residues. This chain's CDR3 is CASSQGRVSEKLFF. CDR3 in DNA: TGTGCCAGCAGCCAGGGCAGGGTGAGCGAAAAACTGTTTTTT.

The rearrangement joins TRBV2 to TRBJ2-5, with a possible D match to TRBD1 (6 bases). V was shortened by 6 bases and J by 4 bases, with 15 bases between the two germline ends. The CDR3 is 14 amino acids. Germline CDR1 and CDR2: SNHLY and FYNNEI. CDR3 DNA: TGTGCCAGCAGCGGCATGGGGGCCGGAGAGACCCAGTACTTC. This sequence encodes CASSGMGAGETQYF. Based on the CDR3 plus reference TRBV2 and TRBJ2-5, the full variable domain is EPEVTQTPSHQVTQMGQEVILRCVPISNHLYFYWYRQILGQKVEFLVSFYNNEISEKSEIFDDQFSVERPDGSNFTLKIRSTKLEDSAMYFCASSGMGAGETQYFGPGTRLLVL.

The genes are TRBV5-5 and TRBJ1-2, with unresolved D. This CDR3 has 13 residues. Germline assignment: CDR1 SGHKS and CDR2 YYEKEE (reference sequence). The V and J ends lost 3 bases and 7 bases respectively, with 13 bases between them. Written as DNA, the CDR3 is TGTGCCAGCAGCTCATGGGCAGGATCTGGCTACACCTTC. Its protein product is CASSSWAGSGYTF. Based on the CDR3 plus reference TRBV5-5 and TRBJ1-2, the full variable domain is DAGVTQSPTHLIKTRGQQVTLRCSPISGHKSVSWYQQVLGQGPQFIFQYYEKEERGRGNFPDRFSARQFPNYSSELNVNALLLGDSALYLCASSSWAGSGYTFGSGTRLTVV.

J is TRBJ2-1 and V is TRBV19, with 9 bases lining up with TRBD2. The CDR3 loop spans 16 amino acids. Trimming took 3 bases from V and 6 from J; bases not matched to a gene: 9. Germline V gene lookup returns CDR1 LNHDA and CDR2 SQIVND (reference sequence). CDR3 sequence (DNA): TGTGCCAGTAGTATCGTCGTGACTAGCGGATTCAATGAGCAGTTCTTC. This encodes CASSIVVTSGFNEQFF.

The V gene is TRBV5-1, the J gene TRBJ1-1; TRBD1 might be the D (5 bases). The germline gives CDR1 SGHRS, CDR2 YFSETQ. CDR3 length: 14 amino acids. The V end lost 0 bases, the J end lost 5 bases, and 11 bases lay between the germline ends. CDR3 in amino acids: CASSLGGRSTEAFF. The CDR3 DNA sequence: TGCGCCAGCAGCTTGGGGGGCAGGTCAACTGAAGCTTTCTTT.

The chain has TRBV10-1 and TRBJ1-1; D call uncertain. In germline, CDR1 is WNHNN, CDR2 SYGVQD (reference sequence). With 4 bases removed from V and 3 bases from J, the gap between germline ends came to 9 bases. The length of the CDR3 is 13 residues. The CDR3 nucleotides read TGCGCCAGCAGTGGGCAGGACCACACTGAAGCTTTCTTT. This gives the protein CASSGQDHTEAFF.